The rows below give T cell receptor beta chains drawn from one sample of a study of blood T cell repertoires in COVID-19. Some clones are missing from TCRdb's copy, which holds only in-frame ones; the method was immunoSEQ multiplex PCR. Here the sample spans 150,000 to 200,000 clones, approximately 89% being singletons. Input material: peripheral blood. Receptors originate from a woman aged 55-75 years with acute or convalescent COVID-19. The CDR3 runs from the conserved cysteine through the conserved F or W. The order of the fields is J gene, clone size, V gene, D gene, CDR3 protein, CDR3 DNA. A D gene is named only where the DNA matches it firmly. Clone size is not always given. Where it is, it says once, few, many or a class for expanded clones.

j_call: TRBJ1-2
clone_size: once
v_call: TRBV21-1
d_call: -
cdr3_aa: CASSKRSYGYTF
cdr3_nt: TGTGCCAGCAGCAAGCGGAGCTATGGCTACACCTTC

j_call: TRBJ1-4
clone_size: medium-sized
v_call: TRBV28
d_call: -
cdr3_aa: CASSTHARGWEKLFF
cdr3_nt: TGTGCCAGCAGTACTCACGCCAGGGGATGGGAAAAACTGTTTTTT

j_call: TRBJ1-5
clone_size: once
v_call: TRBV30
d_call: -
cdr3_aa: CAWSSSGNQPQHF
cdr3_nt: TGTGCCTGGAGTTCTTCAGGCAATCAGCCCCAGCATTTT

j_call: TRBJ2-5
clone_size: -
v_call: TRBV15
d_call: -
cdr3_aa: CATSRPQETQYF
cdr3_nt: TGTGCCACCAGCAGACCACAAGAGACCCAGTACTTC

j_call: TRBJ2-1
clone_size: -
v_call: TRBV25-1
d_call: -
cdr3_aa: CASSNLDHNEQFF
cdr3_nt: TGTGCCAGCAGTAATCTAGACCACAATGAGCAGTTCTTC

j_call: TRBJ1-6
clone_size: -
v_call: TRBV6-5
d_call: -
cdr3_aa: CASSYSSGNSPLHF
cdr3_nt: TGTGCCAGCAGTTATTCCAGCGGGAATTCACCCCTCCACTTT

j_call: TRBJ2-7
clone_size: -
v_call: TRBV29-1
d_call: TRBD2
cdr3_aa: CSVVWLAGGYEQYF
cdr3_nt: TGCAGCGTTGTTTGGCTAGCGGGAGGTTACGAGCAGTACTTC

j_call: TRBJ2-2
clone_size: once
v_call: TRBV5-1
d_call: TRBD2
cdr3_aa: CASSLAGEAGELFF
cdr3_nt: TGCGCCAGCAGCTTAGCGGGAGAAGCCGGGGAGCTGTTTTTT

j_call: TRBJ2-2
clone_size: -
v_call: TRBV7-3
d_call: TRBD2
cdr3_aa: CASSQPGLAGTGELFF
cdr3_nt: TGTGCCAGCAGCCAGCCGGGACTAGCGGGAACCGGGGAGCTGTTTTTT

j_call: TRBJ1-4
clone_size: -
v_call: TRBV28
d_call: TRBD1
cdr3_aa: CASRTGTGVPNEKLFF
cdr3_nt: TGTGCCAGCAGAACCGGGACAGGGGTCCCTAATGAAAAACTGTTTTTT

j_call: TRBJ2-5
clone_size: -
v_call: TRBV10-3
d_call: -
cdr3_aa: CAISESMGRETQYF
cdr3_nt: TGTGCCATCAGTGAGTCGATGGGGAGGGAGACCCAGTACTTC

j_call: TRBJ1-1
clone_size: -
v_call: TRBV6-1
d_call: -
cdr3_aa: CASSELPQRTFF
cdr3_nt: TGTGCCAGCAGTGAATTGCCCCAGCGGACTTTCTTT

j_call: TRBJ2-7
clone_size: -
v_call: TRBV6-7
d_call: TRBD2
cdr3_aa: CASSRLSGSFYEQYF
cdr3_nt: TGTGCCAGCAGCCGACTTAGCGGGAGCTTCTACGAGCAGTACTTC

j_call: TRBJ1-2
clone_size: -
v_call: TRBV2
d_call: -
cdr3_aa: CASSTANYGYTF
cdr3_nt: TGTGCCAGCAGCACAGCTAACTATGGCTACACCTTC

j_call: TRBJ2-3
clone_size: -
v_call: TRBV6-5
d_call: TRBD2
cdr3_aa: CASSFTLAGASDTQYF
cdr3_nt: TGTGCCAGCAGTTTCACCTTAGCGGGAGCGTCAGATACGCAGTATTTT

j_call: TRBJ1-2
clone_size: -
v_call: TRBV19
d_call: -
cdr3_aa: CASTPNRVNYGYTF
cdr3_nt: TGTGCCAGTACCCCGAACAGGGTTAACTATGGCTACACCTTC

j_call: TRBJ2-5
clone_size: -
v_call: TRBV6-1
d_call: -
cdr3_aa: CASSEDWTIETQYF
cdr3_nt: TGTGCCAGCAGTGAAGATTGGACAATCGAGACCCAGTACTTC

j_call: TRBJ2-3
clone_size: -
v_call: TRBV3-1/TRBV3-2
d_call: TRBD2
cdr3_aa: CASSLGLAGIDTQYF
cdr3_nt: TGTGCCAGCAGCCTCGGACTAGCGGGAATAGATACGCAGTATTTT

j_call: TRBJ1-1
clone_size: few
v_call: TRBV6-5
d_call: -
cdr3_aa: CASTLAREMNTEAFF
cdr3_nt: TGTGCCAGCACCCTAGCGAGAGAAATGAACACTGAAGCTTTCTTT

j_call: TRBJ1-2
clone_size: -
v_call: TRBV7-9
d_call: -
cdr3_aa: CASSFRSDGYTF
cdr3_nt: TGTGCCAGCAGCTTTCGGAGCGATGGCTACACCTTC

j_call: TRBJ2-4
clone_size: -
v_call: TRBV3-1/TRBV3-2
d_call: TRBD2
cdr3_aa: CASSHLAGGNIQYF
cdr3_nt: TGTGCCAGCAGCCATCTAGCGGGAGGAAACATTCAGTACTTC

j_call: TRBJ1-5
clone_size: -
v_call: TRBV7-9
d_call: -
cdr3_aa: CASSPGEYQPQHF
cdr3_nt: TGTGCCAGCAGCCCAGGGGAATATCAGCCCCAGCATTTT

j_call: TRBJ2-6
clone_size: -
v_call: TRBV24-1
d_call: -
cdr3_aa: CATSDATPRNSGANVLTF
cdr3_nt: TGTGCCACCAGTGATGCGACCCCCAGGAACTCTGGGGCCAACGTCCTGACTTTC

j_call: TRBJ2-5
clone_size: -
v_call: TRBV9
d_call: -
cdr3_aa: CASSVLPQETQYF
cdr3_nt: TGTGCCAGCAGCGTACTACCTCAAGAGACCCAGTACTTC

j_call: TRBJ1-3
clone_size: -
v_call: TRBV19
d_call: TRBD1
cdr3_aa: CASSSLGTVKDTIYF
cdr3_nt: TGTGCCAGTAGCAGCCTAGGGACAGTTAAGGACACCATATATTTT